The 11 T cell receptor beta chains reported below all come from one sample, sequenced in a study of cytomegalovirus exposure and HLA in healthy donors. Use of 60 Vbeta and 13 Jbeta primers characterized the PCR. Only in-frame clones appear in the TCRdb table, and some are missing; sequencing was by immunoSEQ multiplex PCR. The listing contains roughly 62,000 clones. The sequencing input was PBMCs. These receptors were collected from a woman under 30 in good health and CMV-seronegative.

The V gene is TRBV2, the J gene TRBJ1-1; D call uncertain. This CDR3 has 14 amino acids. Trimming left V 6 bases short and J 6 bases short, with 17 bases between. Germline CDR1 and CDR2: SNHLY and FYNNEI. The CDR3 reads CASRSEHADPEAFF. CDR3 nucleotide sequence: TGTGCCAGCAGAAGCGAACACGCTGACCCTGAAGCTTTCTTT. The whole variable domain, filled in from reference TRBV2 and TRBJ1-1, reads EPEVTQTPSHQVTQMGQEVILRCVPISNHLYFYWYRQILGQKVEFLVSFYNNEISEKSEIFDDQFSVERPDGSNFTLKIRSTKLEDSAMYFCASRSEHADPEAFFGQGTRLTVV.

J is TRBJ1-1 and V is TRBV5-1; TRBD1 agrees at 9 bases. CDR1 and CDR2 (germline): SGHRS, YFSETQ. The CDR3 is 15 amino acids. Unmatched junction bases numbered 6, after V lost 5 bases and J lost 1 base. CDR3 bases: TGCGCCAGCAGACGCGGGACAGGGACGAACACTGAAGCTTTCTTT. It specifies CASRRGTGTNTEAFF.

The chain combines TRBV4-2 with TRBJ1-4; D unclear. Germline CDR1 and CDR2: LGHNA and YNFKEQ. V was clipped by 1 base and J by 0 bases, with 9 bases between them. This CDR3 has 16 amino acids. The CDR3 DNA is TGTGCCAGCAGCCAAGGGGTCGCGGCAACTAATGAAAAACTGTTTTTT. It yields the protein CASSQGVAATNEKLFF.

The chain links TRBV9 to TRBJ1-1; 8 bases fit TRBD1. Germline V gives CDR1 SGDLS, CDR2 YYNGEE. CDR3 size: 16 residues. With V trimmed by 0 bases and J by 1 base, 5 bases remained unmatched. CDR3 sequence (DNA): TGTGCCAGCAGCGTAGATTGGGGACAGGCGAACACTGAAGCTTTCTTT. Protein product: CASSVDWGQANTEAFF.

The rearrangement joins TRBV19 to TRBJ2-1; D gene unclear. CDR3 length: 15 amino acids. V lost 1 base, J lost 5 bases, and 12 bases lay in between. Germline values: CDR1 LNHDA, CDR2 SQIVND (reference sequence). In nucleotides, the CDR3 is TGTGCCAGTAGTATAGGTGGAGACCCCGACAATGAGCAGTTCTTC. Translation: CASSIGGDPDNEQFF.

This chain uses TRBV7-9 with TRBJ1-1; D ambiguous. This CDR3 region has 14 residues. The germline CDR1 and CDR2 sequences are SEHNR and FQNEAQ (reference sequence). V gave up 1 base and J gave up 4 bases, with 10 bases separating them. In DNA form, the CDR3 reads TGTGCCAGCAGCTTAGGACGTGGGAGCACTGAAGCTTTCTTT. This codes for CASSLGRGSTEAFF. Based on the CDR3 plus reference TRBV7-9 and TRBJ1-1, the full variable domain is DTGVSQNPRHKITKRGQNVTFRCDPISEHNRLYWYRQTLGQGPEFLTYFQNEAQLEKSRLLSDRFSAERPKGSFSTLEIQRTEQGDSAMYLCASSLGRGSTEAFFGQGTRLTVV.

V gene TRBV10-3 combines with J gene TRBJ1-6; the D gene is possibly TRBD1 (6 bases). In germline, CDR1 is ENHRY, CDR2 SYGVKD. The CDR3 runs 13 residues. The ends were cut back, 4 bases at V and 7 bases at J, with 8 bases in the middle. The CDR3 region is CAISGQANSPLHF. CDR3 nucleotides: TGTGCCATCAGTGGACAGGCCAATTCACCCCTCCACTTT.

This sequence joins TRBV5-8 and TRBJ1-1; TRBD1 matches 8 bases. The ends lost 2 bases at V and 11 bases at J; junction bases unmatched: 11. The CDR3 length is 14 residues. Germline CDR1 and CDR2: SGHTS and YDEGEE. The CDR3 nucleotides read TGTGCCAGCAGCTTCCAGGGGGCTCGTGGGAAGGCTTTCTTT. It translates to CASSFQGARGKAFF.

The CDR3 loop reads CASSRRGLTNLGETQYF. Written as DNA, the CDR3 is TGTGCCAGCAGCCGCAGGGGGCTGACGAATCTTGGAGAGACCCAGTACTTC. The chain combines TRBV7-9 with TRBJ2-5, with 8 bases lining up with TRBD1. Germline lookup yields CDR1 SEHNR and CDR2 FQNEAQ (reference sequence). This CDR3 is 17 amino acids long. The junction had 15 bases not matched to a gene; V was cut back by 5 bases and J by 4 bases.

The chain recombines TRBV7-9 with TRBJ2-7, with TRBD1 as a possible D gene (7 bases). Germline V gene lookup returns CDR1 SEHNR and CDR2 FQNEAQ (reference sequence). V dropped 1 base and J dropped 3 bases, with 13 bases sitting between them. The CDR3 runs to 15 residues. CDR3 region: CASSLDAGQIYEQYF. CDR3 DNA sequence: TGTGCCAGCAGCTTAGATGCGGGACAGATCTACGAGCAGTACTTC.

The CDR3 DNA reads TGCGCCAGCACGGCGGATGCCTACGAGCAGTACTTC. Translating it yields CASTADAYEQYF. The chain employs TRBV5-1 and TRBJ2-7, with D hard to call. The V and J ends lost 6 bases and 2 bases respectively, with 9 bases between them. This CDR3 is built from 12 residues. Per germline, CDR1 SGHRS and CDR2 YFSETQ.